These T cell receptor beta chains were read from a single sample in a study of cytomegalovirus exposure and HLA in healthy donors. Method: immunoSEQ multiplex PCR; TCRdb's copy keeps in-frame clones and lacks some. The sample comprises roughly 80,000 clones, about two thirds of which are singletons, and about 6.9% rests with the top ten. Sequencing input: PBMCs. The receptors stem from a woman aged 45-65 years in good health and CMV-seropositive. Each CDR3 is given with its conserved first and last residue. A D gene is named only where the DNA matches it firmly. The listing skips clone size in some rows; elsewhere it reads once, few, many or a size class.

d_call	j_call	v_call	clone_size	cdr3_aa	cdr3_nt
TRBD1	TRBJ1-2	TRBV11-2	few	CASSRGTGGYGYTF	TGTGCCAGCAGCCGGGGGACAGGGGGCTATGGCTACACCTTC
-	TRBJ1-2	TRBV19	-	CASQAGLNYGYTF	TGTGCCAGTCAGGCGGGACTTAACTATGGCTACACCTTC
TRBD2	TRBJ2-1	TRBV5-4	-	CASSRGLAGGGDYNEQFF	TGTGCCAGCAGCCGAGGACTAGCGGGGGGGGGTGACTACAATGAGCAGTTCTTC
-	TRBJ1-5	TRBV5-1	-	CASSLDGDYSNQPQHF	TGCGCCAGCAGCTTGGACGGGGACTATAGCAATCAGCCCCAGCATTTT
-	TRBJ2-3	TRBV10-1	-	CASSGAGGLSVDTQYF	TGCGCCAGCAGTGGGGCAGGAGGGTTATCAGTCGATACGCAGTATTTT
-	TRBJ1-5	TRBV2	few	CASRQGLNQPQHF	TGTGCCAGCAGACAGGGCCTCAATCAGCCCCAGCATTTT
-	TRBJ2-3	TRBV14	few	CASSQGGHYTDTQYF	TGTGCCAGCAGCCAAGGGGGACATTACACAGATACGCAGTATTTT
-	TRBJ1-1	TRBV6-5	-	CASSYSSTEAFF	TGTGCCAGCAGTTACTCAAGCACTGAGGCTTTCTTT
-	TRBJ2-1	TRBV5-1	-	CASSLVAGASYNEQFF	TGCGCCAGCAGCTTGGTGGCGGGGGCTTCGTACAATGAGCAGTTCTTC
TRBD1	TRBJ2-7	TRBV6-1	-	CASSGRTGGPYEQYF	TGTGCCAGCAGTGGACGGACAGGTGGTCCCTACGAGCAGTACTTC
-	TRBJ1-4	TRBV11-2	-	CASSLALIDEKLFF	TGTGCCAGCAGCTTAGCCCTGATAGATGAAAAACTGTTTTTT
TRBD1	TRBJ2-2	TRBV7-9	-	CASSPRDSTGELFF	TGTGCCAGCAGCCCGAGGGACAGCACCGGGGAGCTGTTTTTT
-	TRBJ1-4	TRBV5-1	-	CASGVGGGENEKLFF	TGCGCCAGCGGTGTGGGGGGGGGTGAAAATGAAAAACTGTTTTTT
-	TRBJ1-1	TRBV23-1	-	CASSRGRGNTEAFF	TGCGCCAGCAGTCGAGGGCGGGGGAACACTGAAGCTTTCTTT
TRBD1	TRBJ1-4	TRBV25-1	-	CASSDHLWTGEREKLFF	TGTGCCAGCAGTGACCACCTTTGGACAGGGGAGCGAGAAAAACTGTTTTTT
TRBD2	TRBJ2-5	TRBV4-1	-	CASSRRAGGRETQYF	TGCGCCAGCAGCCGTAGGGCGGGGGGCCGAGAGACCCAGTACTTC
TRBD2	TRBJ2-3	TRBV7-9	-	CASKQLAGGRVSTDTQYF	TGTGCCAGCAAGCAACTAGCGGGGGGGCGAGTGAGCACAGATACGCAGTATTTT
TRBD1	TRBJ2-3	TRBV10-3	-	CAIRGQGAGTDTQYF	TGTGCCATCAGAGGACAGGGGGCTGGCACAGATACGCAGTATTTT
-	TRBJ2-1	TRBV23-1	-	CASSQKPCEQFF	TGCGCCAGCAGTCAAAAGCCCTGTGAGCAGTTCTTC
TRBD2	TRBJ2-5	TRBV4-2	-	CASSQDWGGETQYF	TGTGCCAGCAGCCAAGATTGGGGGGGAGAGACCCAGTACTTC
TRBD1	TRBJ1-1	TRBV7-9	-	CSSSLDGRGSNTEAFF	TGTTCCAGCAGCTTAGATGGCAGGGGGTCCAACACTGAAGCTTTCTTT
-	TRBJ1-4	TRBV7-9	few	CASSPGSTNEKLFF	TGTGCCAGCAGCCCAGGGTCAACTAATGAAAAACTGTTTTTT
TRBD1	TRBJ1-1	TRBV5-1	-	CASSPGTGETEAFF	TGCGCCAGCAGCCCGGGGACAGGGGAGACTGAAGCTTTCTTT
TRBD1	TRBJ2-1	TRBV12-5	-	CASGFRGQNYNEQFF	TGTGCTAGTGGTTTCCGGGGACAGAACTACAATGAGCAGTTCTTC
-	TRBJ1-2	TRBV7-9	-	CASSFAPSGNDYGYTF	TGTGCCAGCAGCTTTGCTCCCAGCGGAAACGACTATGGCTACACCTTC
TRBD1	TRBJ2-7	TRBV5-5	-	CASSLYRGQGGEQYF	TGTGCCAGCAGCTTGTACAGGGGGCAAGGAGGGGAGCAGTACTTC
-	TRBJ1-5	TRBV5-1	few	CASSWGGLDQPQHF	TGCGCCAGCAGCTGGGGGGGGTTAGATCAGCCCCAGCATTTT
-	TRBJ2-2	TRBV7-2	few	CASSLLLWANGELFF	TGTGCCAGCAGCTTACTGCTATGGGCTAACGGGGAGCTGTTTTTT
-	TRBJ2-1	TRBV5-5	-	CASSLPLGEMNEQFF	TGTGCCAGCAGCCTGCCCCTAGGAGAGATGAATGAGCAGTTCTTC
-	TRBJ1-2	TRBV10-3	-	CAITRIITEPGGYTF	TGTGCCATCACCAGAATCATTACAGAGCCTGGAGGCTACACCTTC
TRBD1	TRBJ2-1	TRBV18	-	CASSPDRVPGGEQFF	TGTGCCAGCTCACCCGACAGGGTACCCGGAGGTGAGCAGTTCTTC
TRBD1	TRBJ1-2	TRBV28	-	CASSLSLRGRVLGYGYTF	TGTGCCAGCAGTTTATCTCTCAGGGGGCGCGTTCTGGGCTATGGCTACACCTTC
-	TRBJ1-1	TRBV7-2	few	CASWHNTEAFF	TGTGCCAGCTGGCACAACACTGAAGCTTTCTTT
-	TRBJ2-1	TRBV27	-	CASSPDGTYNEQFF	TGTGCCAGCAGTCCGGACGGGACCTACAATGAGCAGTTCTTC
-	TRBJ2-3	TRBV9	-	CASSPEVGADTQYF	TGTGCCAGCAGCCCGGAAGTGGGCGCGGATACGCAGTATTTT
-	TRBJ1-2	TRBV11-2	-	CASSPGPGEYGYTF	TGTGCCAGCAGCCCCGGCCCGGGTGAATATGGCTACACCTTC
-	TRBJ2-2	TRBV5-1	-	CASSPTFRALNTGELFF	TGCGCCAGCAGCCCAACGTTTAGAGCCCTAAACACCGGGGAGCTGTTTTTT
-	TRBJ2-5	TRBV2	few	CASSSQGSQETQYF	TGTGCCAGCAGTTCACAGGGTAGCCAAGAGACCCAGTACTTC
-	TRBJ1-4	TRBV6-1	-	CASRPPQDANEKLFF	TGTGCCAGCAGACCTCCACAGGATGCTAATGAAAAACTGTTTTTT
TRBD1	TRBJ1-2	TRBV19	-	CASSLDRGYGYTF	TGTGCCAGTAGTCTGGACAGGGGTTATGGCTACACCTTC
-	TRBJ2-3	TRBV5-1	-	CASSSGRGPSTDTQYF	TGCGCCAGCAGCTCCGGGAGGGGGCCTAGCACAGATACGCAGTATTTT